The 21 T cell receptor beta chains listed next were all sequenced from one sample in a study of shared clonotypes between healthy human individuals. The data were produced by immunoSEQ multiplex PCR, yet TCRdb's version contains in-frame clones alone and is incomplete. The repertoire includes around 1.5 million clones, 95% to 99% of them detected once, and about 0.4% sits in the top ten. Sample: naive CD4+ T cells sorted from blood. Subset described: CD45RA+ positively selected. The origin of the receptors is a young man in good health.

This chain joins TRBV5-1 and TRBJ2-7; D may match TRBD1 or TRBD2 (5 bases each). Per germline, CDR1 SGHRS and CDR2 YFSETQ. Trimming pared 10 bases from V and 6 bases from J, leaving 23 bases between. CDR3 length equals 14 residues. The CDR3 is CASQMGPTPVEQYF. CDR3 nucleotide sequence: TGCGCCTCGCAGATGGGACCGACCCCAGTCGAGCAGTACTTC.

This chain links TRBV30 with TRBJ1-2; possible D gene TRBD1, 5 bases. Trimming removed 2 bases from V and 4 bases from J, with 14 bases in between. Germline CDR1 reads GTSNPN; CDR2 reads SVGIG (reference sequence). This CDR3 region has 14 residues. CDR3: CAWSRTGVSYGYTF. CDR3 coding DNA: TGTGCCTGGAGTCGAACGGGGGTCTCCTATGGCTACACCTTC.

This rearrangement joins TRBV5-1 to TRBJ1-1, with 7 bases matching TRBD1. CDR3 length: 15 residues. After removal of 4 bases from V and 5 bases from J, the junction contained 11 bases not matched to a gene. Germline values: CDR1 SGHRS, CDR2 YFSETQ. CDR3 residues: CASSREGGGRTEAFF. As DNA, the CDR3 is TGCGCCAGCAGCAGGGAAGGAGGGGGCAGGACTGAAGCTTTCTTT.

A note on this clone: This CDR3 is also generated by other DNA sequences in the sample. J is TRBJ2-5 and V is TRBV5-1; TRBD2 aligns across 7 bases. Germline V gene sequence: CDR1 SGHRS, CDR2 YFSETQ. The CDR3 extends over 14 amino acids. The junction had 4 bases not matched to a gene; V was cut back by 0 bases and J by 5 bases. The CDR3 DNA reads TGCGCCAGCAGCTTGGGCCAGGGAGGGGAGACCCAGTACTTC. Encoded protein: CASSLGQGGETQYF.

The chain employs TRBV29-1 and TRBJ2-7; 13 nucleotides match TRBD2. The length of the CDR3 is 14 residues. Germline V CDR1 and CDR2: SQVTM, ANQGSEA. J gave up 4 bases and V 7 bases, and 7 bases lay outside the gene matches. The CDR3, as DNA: TGCAGCGCCTCCGGGACTAGCGGGGTGTACGAGCAGTACTTC. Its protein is CSASGTSGVYEQYF.

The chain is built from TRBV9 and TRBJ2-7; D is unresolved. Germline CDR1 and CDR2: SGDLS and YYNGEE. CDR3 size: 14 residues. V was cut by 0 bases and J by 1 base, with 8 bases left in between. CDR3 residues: CASSVVQDSYEQYF. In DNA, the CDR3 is TGTGCCAGCAGCGTAGTGCAGGATTCCTACGAGCAGTACTTC. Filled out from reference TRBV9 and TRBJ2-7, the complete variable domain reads DSGVTQTPKHLITATGQRVTLRCSPRSGDLSVYWYQQSLDQGLQFLIQYYNGEERAKGNILERFSAQQFPDLHSELNLSSLELGDSALYFCASSVVQDSYEQYFGPGTRLTVT.

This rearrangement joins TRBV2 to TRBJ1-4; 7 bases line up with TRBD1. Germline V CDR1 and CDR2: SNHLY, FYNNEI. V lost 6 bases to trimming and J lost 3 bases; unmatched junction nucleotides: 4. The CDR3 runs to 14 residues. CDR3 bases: TGTGCCAGCAGCTGGGGACAGTCTAATGAAAAACTGTTTTTT. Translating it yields CASSWGQSNEKLFF.

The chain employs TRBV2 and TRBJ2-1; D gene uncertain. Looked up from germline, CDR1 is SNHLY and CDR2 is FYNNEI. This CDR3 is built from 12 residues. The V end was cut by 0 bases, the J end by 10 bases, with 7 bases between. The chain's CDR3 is CASSEAAQEQFF. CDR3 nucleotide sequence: TGTGCCAGCAGTGAAGCGGCTCAGGAGCAGTTCTTC.

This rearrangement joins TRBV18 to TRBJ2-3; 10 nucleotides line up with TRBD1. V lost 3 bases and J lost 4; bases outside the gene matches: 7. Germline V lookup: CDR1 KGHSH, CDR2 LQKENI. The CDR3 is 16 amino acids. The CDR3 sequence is CASSPPGQGIPDTQYF. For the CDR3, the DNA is TGTGCCAGCTCACCCCCGGGACAGGGGATCCCAGATACGCAGTATTTT.

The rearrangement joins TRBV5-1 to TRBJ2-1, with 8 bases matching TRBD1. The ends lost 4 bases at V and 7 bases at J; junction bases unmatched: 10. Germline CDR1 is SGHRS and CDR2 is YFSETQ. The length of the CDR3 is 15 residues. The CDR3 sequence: CASSRIQGARNEQFF. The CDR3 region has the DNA TGCGCCAGCAGCAGGATCCAGGGGGCAAGGAATGAGCAGTTCTTC.

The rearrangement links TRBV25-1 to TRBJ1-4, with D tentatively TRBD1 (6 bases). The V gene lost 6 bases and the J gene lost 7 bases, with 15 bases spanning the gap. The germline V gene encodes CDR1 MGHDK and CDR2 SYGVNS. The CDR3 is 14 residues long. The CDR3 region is CASSNFDRPEKLFF. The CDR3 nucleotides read TGTGCCAGCAGCAACTTCGACAGGCCTGAAAAACTGTTTTTT.

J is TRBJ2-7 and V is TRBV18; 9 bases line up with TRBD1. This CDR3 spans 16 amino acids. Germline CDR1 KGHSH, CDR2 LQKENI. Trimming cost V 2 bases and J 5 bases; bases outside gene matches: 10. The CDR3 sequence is CASSPASGTGSHEQYF. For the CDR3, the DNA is TGTGCCAGCTCACCAGCATCCGGGACAGGGTCCCACGAGCAGTACTTC.

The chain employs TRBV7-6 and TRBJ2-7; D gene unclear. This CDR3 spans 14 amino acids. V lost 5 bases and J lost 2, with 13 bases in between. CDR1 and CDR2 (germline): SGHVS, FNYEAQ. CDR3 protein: CASSQMHGPYEQYF. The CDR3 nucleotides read TGTGCCAGCAGCCAAATGCATGGTCCCTACGAGCAGTACTTC.

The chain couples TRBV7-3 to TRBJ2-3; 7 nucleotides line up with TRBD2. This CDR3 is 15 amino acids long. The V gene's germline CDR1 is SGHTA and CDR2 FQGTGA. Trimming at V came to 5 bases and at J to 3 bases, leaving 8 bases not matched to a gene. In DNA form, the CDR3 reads TGTGCCAGCAGCCAACTGGGCGGGAGAACAGATACGCAGTATTTT. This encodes CASSQLGGRTDTQYF.

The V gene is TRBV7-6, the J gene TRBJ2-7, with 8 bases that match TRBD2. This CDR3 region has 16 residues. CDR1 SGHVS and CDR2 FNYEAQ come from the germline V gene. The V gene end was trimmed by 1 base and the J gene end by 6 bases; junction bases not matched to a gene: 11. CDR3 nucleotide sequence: TGTGCCAGCAGCTTAGAGGTAGCGGGATTCGTCTCCGAGCAGTACTTC. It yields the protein CASSLEVAGFVSEQYF.

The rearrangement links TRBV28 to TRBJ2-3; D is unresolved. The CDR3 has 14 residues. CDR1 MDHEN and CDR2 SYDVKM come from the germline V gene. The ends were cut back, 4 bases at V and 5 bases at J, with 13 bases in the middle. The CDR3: CASSSRMWGDTQYF. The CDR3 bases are TGTGCCAGCAGTTCCCGCATGTGGGGAGATACGCAGTATTTT.

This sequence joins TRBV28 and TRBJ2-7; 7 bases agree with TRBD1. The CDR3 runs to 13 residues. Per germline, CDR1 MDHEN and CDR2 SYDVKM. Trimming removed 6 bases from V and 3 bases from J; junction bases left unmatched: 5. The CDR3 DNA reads TGTGCCAGCAGGAAAGGGGGCGGCTACGAGCAGTACTTC. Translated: CASRKGGGYEQYF.

The CDR3 is CASSRFLGKTYEQYF. The CDR3 nucleotides are TGTGCCAGCAGCCGCTTTTTGGGAAAGACCTACGAGCAGTACTTC. This rearrangement joins TRBV11-2 to TRBJ2-7; no reliable D call. The germline V gene encodes CDR1 SGHAT and CDR2 FQNNGV. CDR3 length equals 15 residues. The V gene lost 5 bases and the J gene lost 2 bases, with 16 bases spanning the gap.

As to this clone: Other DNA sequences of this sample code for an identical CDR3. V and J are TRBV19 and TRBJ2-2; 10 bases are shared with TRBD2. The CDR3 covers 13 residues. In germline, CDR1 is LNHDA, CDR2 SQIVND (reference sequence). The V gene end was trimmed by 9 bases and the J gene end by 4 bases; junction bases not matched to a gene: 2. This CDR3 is CASRLAGTGELFF. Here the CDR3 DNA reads TGTGCCAGCCGACTAGCGGGCACCGGGGAGCTGTTTTTT.

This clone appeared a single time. The CDR3 sequence: CASTAGGAGTEAFF. The CDR3 coding sequence is TGCGCCAGCACGGCGGGGGGCGCGGGCACTGAAGCTTTCTTT. This rearrangement joins TRBV10-2 to TRBJ1-1, with D perhaps matching TRBD1 (6 bases). V was cut by 7 bases and J by 4 bases, with 16 bases left in between. Germline V gene sequence: CDR1 WSHSY, CDR2 SAAADI. This CDR3 spans 14 amino acids.

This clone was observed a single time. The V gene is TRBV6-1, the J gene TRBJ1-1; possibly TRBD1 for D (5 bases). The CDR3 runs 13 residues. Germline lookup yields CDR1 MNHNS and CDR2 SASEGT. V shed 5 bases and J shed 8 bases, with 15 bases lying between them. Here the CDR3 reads CASSPPPRDEAFF. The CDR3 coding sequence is TGTGCCAGCAGTCCACCCCCCAGGGACGAAGCTTTCTTT.